One sample yielded the 20 T cell receptor beta chains listed below, sequenced in a study of OX40 agonist ivuxolimab in advanced cancers. The protocol was immunoSEQ multiplex PCR, while the TCRdb copy is restricted to in-frame clones and leaves out a portion. Of fewer than 100,000 clones listed, about 84% are singletons. Here the sequenced sample was CD4+ or CD8+ T cells sorted from blood, taken in a trial of the OX40 agonist ivuxolimab. These receptors all come from an adult with an advanced solid tumor such as melanoma, head and neck, liver or kidney cancer.

The genes are TRBV9 and TRBJ1-1; D possibly corresponds to TRBD1 (6 bases). The CDR3 spans 15 residues. CDR1 and CDR2 (germline): SGDLS, YYNGEE. The V and J ends lost 4 bases and 1 base respectively, with 14 bases between them. The CDR3 DNA follows: TGTGCCAGCAGCAAACGACAGGTTCCGAACACTGAAGCTTTCTTT. Its translation: CASSKRQVPNTEAFF. The full variable domain, rest sourced from reference TRBV9 and TRBJ1-1, is DSGVTQTPKHLITATGQRVTLRCSPRSGDLSVYWYQQSLDQGLQFLIQYYNGEERAKGNILERFSAQQFPDLHSELNLSSLELGDSALYFCASSKRQVPNTEAFFGQGTRLTVV.

The CDR3 spells CASNDRGGTDTQYF. The CDR3 nucleotides read TGTGCCAGTAACGACAGGGGTGGCACAGATACGCAGTATTTT. The genes are TRBV19 and TRBJ2-3; 8 nucleotides match TRBD1. This CDR3 has 14 amino acids. The germline CDR1 and CDR2 sequences are LNHDA and SQIVND (reference sequence). V trimming: 7 bases; J trimming: 1 base; junction bases outside the gene matches: 4.

This clone was observed a few times. The chain links TRBV27 to TRBJ1-4; possibly TRBD1 for D (6 bases). V lost 4 bases, J lost 6 bases, and 12 bases lay in between. CDR3 length: 14 amino acids. From germline, CDR1 is MNHEY and CDR2 SMNVEV (reference sequence). This CDR3 reads CASSYKQGDEKLFF. The CDR3 coding sequence is TGTGCCAGCAGTTATAAACAGGGAGATGAAAAACTGTTTTTT.

In nucleotides, the CDR3 is TGTGCCAGCAGCTCCCCCGGGGGGGCGGGCTACGAGCAGTACTTC. Protein: CASSSPGGAGYEQYF. V is TRBV7-2 and J is TRBJ2-7; 8 bases fit TRBD2. Per the germline V gene, CDR1 is SGHTA and CDR2 is FQGNSA. This CDR3 contains 15 residues. V was pared by 4 bases and J by 3 bases, with 8 bases of the junction left unmatched.

This chain links TRBV10-3 with TRBJ2-7, with a tentative D call TRBD2 (5 bases). Trimming left V 6 bases short and J 0 bases short, with 12 bases between. The CDR3 sequence is 14 residues long. Germline values: CDR1 ENHRY, CDR2 SYGVKD. The CDR3: CAIRNRTLSYEQYF. Written as DNA, the CDR3 is TGTGCCATCAGAAACCGGACTCTCTCCTACGAGCAGTACTTC.

The chain carries TRBV19 and TRBJ2-2; no firm D call. V lost 7 bases, J lost 4 bases, and 13 bases lay in between. Germline V gene data show CDR1 as LNHDA and CDR2 as SQIVND (reference sequence). The CDR3 length is 14 residues. DNA for the CDR3: TGTGCCAGTACGGTCAGAGTAGCCACCGGGGAGCTGTTTTTT. Its protein is CASTVRVATGELFF.

The chain combines TRBV19 with TRBJ1-4; possible D gene TRBD1, 6 bases. The V and J ends lost 8 bases and 3 bases respectively, with 13 bases between them. Germline-derived CDR1 and CDR2 are LNHDA and SQIVND (reference sequence). This CDR3 has 14 amino acids. The CDR3 is CASATGGSNEKLFF. CDR3 DNA: TGTGCCAGTGCGACAGGTGGATCTAATGAAAAACTGTTTTTT.

This chain uses TRBV6-6 with TRBJ2-3, with D hard to call. This CDR3 has 14 amino acids. Deletions cut 0 bases from V and 7 bases from J, with 11 bases between. Germline CDR1 is MNHNY and CDR2 is SVGAGI (reference sequence). DNA for the CDR3: TGTGCCAGCAGTTACTCTATTGGGGTAAATACGCAGTATTTT. This encodes CASSYSIGVNTQYF.

This clone has a handful of counts. The chain uses TRBV6-5 and TRBJ1-6; D unclear. Germline assignment: CDR1 MNHEY and CDR2 SVGAGI. The length of the CDR3 is 14 residues. In nucleotides, the CDR3 is TGTGCTTCCACCGGGGAGACCCTAGGGTCACCCCTCCACTTT. Amino acids: CASTGETLGSPLHF.

The chain recombines TRBV7-9 with TRBJ2-5; the D call may be TRBD1 or TRBD2 (5 bases each). The CDR3 totals 13 residues. Between the trimmed V and J ends, which lost 3 bases and 4 bases, there was a span of 9 bases. From germline, CDR1 is SEHNR and CDR2 FQNEAQ (reference sequence). CDR3 coding DNA: TGTGCCAGCAGCTTGAGGGGAATAGAGACCCAGTACTTC. Its protein is CASSLRGIETQYF. The variable domain in full, completed from reference TRBV7-9 and TRBJ2-5, reads DTGVSQNPRHKITKRGQNVTFRCDPISEHNRLYWYRQTLGQGPEFLTYFQNEAQLEKSRLLSDRFSAERPKGSFSTLEIQRTEQGDSAMYLCASSLRGIETQYFGPGTRLLVL.

This clone was detected a few times. This rearrangement joins TRBV7-7 to TRBJ1-1, with D unresolved. Trimming left V 5 bases short and J 2 bases short, with 9 bases between. The CDR3 contains 13 residues. Germline V gives CDR1 SSHAT, CDR2 FNYEAQ (reference sequence). CDR3 DNA: TGTGCCAGCAGCCAGGACGGTAACACTGAAGCTTTCTTT. Translating it yields CASSQDGNTEAFF.

This rearrangement joins TRBV11-2 to TRBJ2-2; D is undetermined. With 10 bases removed from V and 4 bases from J, the gap between germline ends came to 19 bases. CDR3 length: 15 amino acids. In germline, CDR1 is SGHAT, CDR2 FQNNGV. This CDR3 is CATQLGGVGTGELFF. The CDR3, as DNA: TGTGCCACCCAGCTTGGCGGAGTGGGCACCGGGGAGCTGTTTTTT. The whole variable domain, filled in from reference TRBV11-2 and TRBJ2-2, reads EAGVAQSPRYKIIEKRQSVAFWCNPISGHATLYWYQQILGQGPKLLIQFQNNGVVDDSQLPKDRFSAERLKGVDSTLKIQPAKLEDSAVYLCATQLGGVGTGELFFGEGSRLTVL.

The genes are TRBV5-1 and TRBJ2-5, with D unclear. Per germline, CDR1 SGHRS and CDR2 YFSETQ. Trimming stripped 4 bases from V and 2 bases from J, with 9 bases between. The CDR3 length is 13 residues. The CDR3 bases are TGCGCCAGCAGCCCGCTTACTCAAGAGACCCAGTACTTC. Protein sequence: CASSPLTQETQYF.

The rearrangement uses TRBV2 and TRBJ1-3, with D perhaps TRBD1 (5 bases). The CDR3 covers 15 residues. The germline CDR1 and CDR2 sequences are SNHLY and FYNNEI. The ends were cut back, 5 bases at V and 3 bases at J, with 14 bases in the middle. The CDR3 sequence: CASSMGQSNGNTIYF. The CDR3 DNA follows: TGTGCCAGCAGTATGGGGCAAAGCAATGGAAACACCATATATTTT. Full variable domain (missing parts from reference TRBV2 and TRBJ1-3): EPEVTQTPSHQVTQMGQEVILRCVPISNHLYFYWYRQILGQKVEFLVSFYNNEISEKSEIFDDQFSVERPDGSNFTLKIRSTKLEDSAMYFCASSMGQSNGNTIYFGEGSWLTVV.

The rearrangement uses TRBV27 and TRBJ1-1, with D uncertain. CDR1 and CDR2 from the germline V gene are MNHEY and SMNVEV (reference sequence). This CDR3 comprises 14 residues. The V end was cut by 6 bases, the J end by 4 bases, with 15 bases between. The CDR3, as DNA: TGTGCCAGCAGCCCCATCCCGGGTAGCACTGAAGCTTTCTTT. Its translation: CASSPIPGSTEAFF.

The rearrangement uses TRBV6-1 and TRBJ2-7; 9 positions match TRBD1. CDR3 length: 15 residues. Germline trimming cut 7 bases from V and 1 base from J; bases unmatched to any gene: 8. Germline V gene data show CDR1 as MNHNS and CDR2 as SASEGT. The CDR3 loop is CASTAGTGKSYEQYV. DNA for the CDR3: TGTGCCAGCACCGCCGGGACAGGGAAATCCTACGAGCAGTACGTC.

The sample holds a few counts of this clone. The chain has TRBV10-1 and TRBJ2-3; the match to TRBD1 covers 7 bases. V lost 3 bases, J lost 2 bases, and 8 bases stayed unmatched. CDR1 and CDR2 from the germline V gene are WNHNN and SYGVQD (reference sequence). The CDR3 totals 16 residues. DNA for the CDR3: TGCGCCAGCAGTGACCTCGGGACAGCGTACACAGATACGCAGTATTTT. Residues: CASSDLGTAYTDTQYF.

The rearrangement links TRBV6-6 to TRBJ2-1; 7 bases agree with TRBD2. V dropped 0 bases and J dropped 7; count of bases not matched to a gene: 6. CDR1 MNHNY and CDR2 SVGAGI come from the germline V gene (reference sequence). CDR3 length: 15 amino acids. The CDR3 DNA is TGTGCCAGCAGTTACTCGGGGGAGGGTGGTAATGAGCAGTTCTTC. This encodes CASSYSGEGGNEQFF.

The rearrangement uses TRBV4-3 and TRBJ2-5; D is unresolved. This CDR3 is built from 13 residues. Germline V gene sequence: CDR1 LGHNA, CDR2 YSLEER. The germline V and J ends were trimmed by 0 bases and 5 bases, with 7 bases remaining between them. The DNA for the CDR3 is TGCGCCAGCAGCCAAGATATATATGAGACCCAGTACTTC. Translated, it gives CASSQDIYETQYF.

This chain links TRBV4-3 with TRBJ2-1; TRBD2 matches at 9 bases. Germline lookup yields CDR1 LGHNA and CDR2 YSLEER. V lost 5 bases, J lost 2 bases, and 4 bases stayed unmatched. The CDR3 covers 15 residues. DNA of the CDR3: TGCGCCAGCAGCGAGGTAGCGGGGGCCTACAATGAGCAGTTCTTC. Protein product: CASSEVAGAYNEQFF.